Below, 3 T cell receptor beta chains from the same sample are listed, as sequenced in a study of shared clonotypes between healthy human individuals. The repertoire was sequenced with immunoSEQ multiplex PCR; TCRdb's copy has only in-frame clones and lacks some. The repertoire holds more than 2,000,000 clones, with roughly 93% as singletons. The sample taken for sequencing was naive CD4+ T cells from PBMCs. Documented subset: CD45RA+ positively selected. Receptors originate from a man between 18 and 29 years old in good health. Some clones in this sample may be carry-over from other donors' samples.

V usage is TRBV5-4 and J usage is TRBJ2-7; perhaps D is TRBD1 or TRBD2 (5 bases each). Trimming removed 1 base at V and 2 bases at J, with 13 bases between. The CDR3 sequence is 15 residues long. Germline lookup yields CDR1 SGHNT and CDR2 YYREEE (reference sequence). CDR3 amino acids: CASSLWVGDAYEQYF. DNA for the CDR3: TGTGCCAGCAGCTTGTGGGTGGGGGATGCCTACGAGCAGTACTTC. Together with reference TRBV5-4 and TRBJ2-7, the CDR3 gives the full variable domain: ETGVTQSPTHLIKTRGQQVTLRCSSQSGHNTVSWYQQALGQGPQFIFQYYREEENGRGNFPPRFSGLQFPNYSSELNVNALELDDSALYLCASSLWVGDAYEQYFGPGTRLTVT.

The CDR3 reads CASASGGNTGELFF. For the CDR3, the DNA is TGTGCCAGCGCTAGCGGAGGGAACACCGGGGAGCTGTTTTTT. The genes are TRBV9 and TRBJ2-2; 7 nucleotides align to TRBD2. With V trimmed by 7 bases and J by 1 base, 4 bases remained unmatched. CDR1 and CDR2 (germline): SGDLS, YYNGEE. This CDR3 is 14 amino acids long.

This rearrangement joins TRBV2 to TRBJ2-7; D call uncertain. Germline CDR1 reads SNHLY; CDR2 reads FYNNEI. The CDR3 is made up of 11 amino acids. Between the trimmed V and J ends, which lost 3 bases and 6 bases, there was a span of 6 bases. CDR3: CASSDLFEQYF. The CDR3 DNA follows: TGTGCCAGCAGTGACCTGTTCGAGCAGTACTTC.